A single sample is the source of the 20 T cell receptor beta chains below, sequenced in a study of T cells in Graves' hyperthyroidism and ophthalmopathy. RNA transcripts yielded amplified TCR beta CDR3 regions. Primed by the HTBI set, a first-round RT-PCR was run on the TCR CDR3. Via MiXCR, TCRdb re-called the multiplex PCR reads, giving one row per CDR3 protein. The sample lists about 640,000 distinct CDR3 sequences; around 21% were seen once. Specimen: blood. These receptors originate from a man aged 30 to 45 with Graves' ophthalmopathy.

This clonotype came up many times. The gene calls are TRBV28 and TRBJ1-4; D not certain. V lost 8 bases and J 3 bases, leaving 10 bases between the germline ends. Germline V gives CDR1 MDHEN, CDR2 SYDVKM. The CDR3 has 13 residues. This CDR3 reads CASGSHPNEKLFF. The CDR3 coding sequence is TGTGCCAGCGGCTCCCATCCTAATGAAAAACTGTTTTTT.

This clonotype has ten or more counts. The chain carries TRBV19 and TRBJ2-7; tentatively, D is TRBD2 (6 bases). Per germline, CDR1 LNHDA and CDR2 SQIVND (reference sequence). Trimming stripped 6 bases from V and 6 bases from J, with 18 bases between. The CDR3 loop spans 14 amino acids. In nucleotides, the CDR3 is TGTGCCAGTAGCCCGGGCGGGACCTCCGGCGAGCAGTACTTC. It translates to CASSPGGTSGEQYF.

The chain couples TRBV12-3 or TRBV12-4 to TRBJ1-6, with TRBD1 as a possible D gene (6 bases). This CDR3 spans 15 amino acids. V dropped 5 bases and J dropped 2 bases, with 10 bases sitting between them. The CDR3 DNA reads TGTGCCAGCAGTCCACAGGGACCCTATAATTCACCCCTCCACTTT. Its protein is CASSPQGPYNSPLHF.

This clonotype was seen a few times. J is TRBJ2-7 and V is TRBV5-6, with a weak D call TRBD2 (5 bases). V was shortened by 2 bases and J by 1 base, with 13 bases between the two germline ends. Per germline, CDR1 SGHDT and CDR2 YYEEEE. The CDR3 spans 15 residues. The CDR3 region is CASSFASAGSYEQYF. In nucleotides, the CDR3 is TGTGCCAGCAGCTTTGCTTCCGCGGGTTCCTACGAGCAGTACTTC.

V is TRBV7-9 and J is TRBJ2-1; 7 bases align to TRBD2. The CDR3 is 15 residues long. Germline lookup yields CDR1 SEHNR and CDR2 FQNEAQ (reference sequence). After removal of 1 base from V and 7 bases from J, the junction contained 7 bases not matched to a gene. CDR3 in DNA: TGTGCCAGCAGCTTAGAGGGCGGGAGAGGGAATGAGCAGTTCTTC. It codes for CASSLEGGRGNEQFF.

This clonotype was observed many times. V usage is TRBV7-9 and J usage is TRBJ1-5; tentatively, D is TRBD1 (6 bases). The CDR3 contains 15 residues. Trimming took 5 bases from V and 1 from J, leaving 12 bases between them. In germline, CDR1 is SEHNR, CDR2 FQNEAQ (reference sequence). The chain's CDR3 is CASSPTQGSNQPQHF. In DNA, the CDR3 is TGTGCCAGCAGCCCCACGCAGGGGAGCAATCAGCCCCAGCATTTT.

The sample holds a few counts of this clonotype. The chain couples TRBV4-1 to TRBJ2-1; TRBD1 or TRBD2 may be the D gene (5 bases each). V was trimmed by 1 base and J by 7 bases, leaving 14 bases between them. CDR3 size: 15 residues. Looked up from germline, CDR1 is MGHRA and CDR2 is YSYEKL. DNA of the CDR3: TGCGCCAGCAGCCAAGTCCGGGACCACTTGAATGAGCAGTTCTTC. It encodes CASSQVRDHLNEQFF.

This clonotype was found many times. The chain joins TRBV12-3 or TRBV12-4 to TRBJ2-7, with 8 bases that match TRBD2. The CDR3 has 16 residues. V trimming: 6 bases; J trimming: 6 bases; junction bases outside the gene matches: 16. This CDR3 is CASSRGRSGSGVEQYF. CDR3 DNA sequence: TGTGCCAGCAGCCGGGGTCGGAGCGGGAGCGGGGTCGAGCAGTACTTC.

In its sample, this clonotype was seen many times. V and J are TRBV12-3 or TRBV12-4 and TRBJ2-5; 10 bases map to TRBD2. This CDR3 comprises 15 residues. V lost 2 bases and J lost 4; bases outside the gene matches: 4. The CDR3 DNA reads TGTGCCAGCAGTTTACCTAGCGGGAGCTCAGAGACCCAGTACTTC. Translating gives CASSLPSGSSETQYF.

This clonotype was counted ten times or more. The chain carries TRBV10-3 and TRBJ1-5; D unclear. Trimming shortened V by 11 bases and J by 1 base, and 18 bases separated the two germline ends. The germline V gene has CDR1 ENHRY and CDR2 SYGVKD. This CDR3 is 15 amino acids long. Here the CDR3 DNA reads TGTGCCTCATCCACGGAGCCAGGCAGCAATCAGCCCCAGCATTTT. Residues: CASSTEPGSNQPQHF.

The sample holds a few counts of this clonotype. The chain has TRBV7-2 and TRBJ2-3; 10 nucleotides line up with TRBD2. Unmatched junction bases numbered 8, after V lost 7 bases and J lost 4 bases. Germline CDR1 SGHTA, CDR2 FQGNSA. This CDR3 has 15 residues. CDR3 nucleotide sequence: TGTGCCAGCACCCTACCGGGACTAGCGTCAGATACGCAGTATTTT. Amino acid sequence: CASTLPGLASDTQYF.

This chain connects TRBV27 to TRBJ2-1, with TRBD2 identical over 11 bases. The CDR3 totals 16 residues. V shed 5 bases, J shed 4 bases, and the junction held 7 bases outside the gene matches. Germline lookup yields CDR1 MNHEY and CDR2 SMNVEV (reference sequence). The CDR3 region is CASSILAGALYNEQFF. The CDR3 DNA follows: TGTGCCAGCAGTATACTAGCGGGAGCCCTTTACAATGAGCAGTTCTTC.

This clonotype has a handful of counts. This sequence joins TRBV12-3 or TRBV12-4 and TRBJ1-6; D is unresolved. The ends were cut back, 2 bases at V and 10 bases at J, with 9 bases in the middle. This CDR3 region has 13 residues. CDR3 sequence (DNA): TGTGCCAGCAGTTTACGTCTGGAGTCACCCCTCCACTTT. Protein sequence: CASSLRLESPLHF.

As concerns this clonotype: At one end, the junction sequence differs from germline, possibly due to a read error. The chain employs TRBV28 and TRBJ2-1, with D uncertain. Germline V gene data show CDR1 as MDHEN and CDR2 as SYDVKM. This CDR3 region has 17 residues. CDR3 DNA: TGTGCCGGCAGCCGCCTAAACGCCGCGAGCTCCTACAACGAGCAGTTCTTC. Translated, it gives CAGSRLNAASSYNEQFF.

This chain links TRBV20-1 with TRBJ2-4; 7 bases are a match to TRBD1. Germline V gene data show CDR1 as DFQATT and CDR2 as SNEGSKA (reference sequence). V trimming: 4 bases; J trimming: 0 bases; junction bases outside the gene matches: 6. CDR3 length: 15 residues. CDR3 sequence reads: CSANHRGIAKNIQYF. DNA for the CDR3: TGCAGTGCTAATCACAGGGGTATAGCCAAAAACATTCAGTACTTC.

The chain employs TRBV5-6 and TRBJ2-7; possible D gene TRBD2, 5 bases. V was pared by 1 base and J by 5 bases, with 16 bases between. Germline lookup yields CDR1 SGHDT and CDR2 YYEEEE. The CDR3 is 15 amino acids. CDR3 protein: CASSLRHGIGDEQYF. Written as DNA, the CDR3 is TGTGCCAGCAGCTTGCGGCATGGAATCGGGGACGAGCAGTACTTC. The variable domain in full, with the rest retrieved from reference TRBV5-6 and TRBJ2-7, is DAGVTQSPTHLIKTRGQQVTLRCSPKSGHDTVSWYQQALGQGPQFIFQYYEEEERQRGNFPDRFSGHQFPNYSSELNVNALLLGDSALYLCASSLRHGIGDEQYFGPGTRLTVT.

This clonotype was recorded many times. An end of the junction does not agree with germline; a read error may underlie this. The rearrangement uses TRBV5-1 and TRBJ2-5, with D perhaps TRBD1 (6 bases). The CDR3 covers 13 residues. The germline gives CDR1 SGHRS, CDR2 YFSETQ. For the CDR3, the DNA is TGTGCCAGCAGTTTAGGGGGAGAGGAGACCCAGTACTTC. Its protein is CASSLGGEETQYF.

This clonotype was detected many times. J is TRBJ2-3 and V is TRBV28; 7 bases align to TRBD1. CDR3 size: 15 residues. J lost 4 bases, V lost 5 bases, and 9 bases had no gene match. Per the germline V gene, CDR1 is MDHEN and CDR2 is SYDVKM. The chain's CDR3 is CASSLDRFNADTQYF. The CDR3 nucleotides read TGTGCCAGCAGTCTGGACAGGTTTAACGCAGATACGCAGTATTTT.

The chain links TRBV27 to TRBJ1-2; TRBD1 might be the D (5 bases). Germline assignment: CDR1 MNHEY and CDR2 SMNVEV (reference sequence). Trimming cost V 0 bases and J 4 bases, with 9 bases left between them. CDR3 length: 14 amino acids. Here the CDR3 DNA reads TGTGCCAGCAGTTTATCCCGGGGGAGCTATGGCTACACCTTC. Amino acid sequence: CASSLSRGSYGYTF.

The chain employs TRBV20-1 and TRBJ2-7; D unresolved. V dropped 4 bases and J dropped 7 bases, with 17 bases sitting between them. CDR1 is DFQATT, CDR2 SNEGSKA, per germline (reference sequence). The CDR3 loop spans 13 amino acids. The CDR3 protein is CSATGQAVFEQYF. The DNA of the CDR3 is TGCAGTGCTACCGGGCAGGCTGTCTTTGAGCAGTACTTC.